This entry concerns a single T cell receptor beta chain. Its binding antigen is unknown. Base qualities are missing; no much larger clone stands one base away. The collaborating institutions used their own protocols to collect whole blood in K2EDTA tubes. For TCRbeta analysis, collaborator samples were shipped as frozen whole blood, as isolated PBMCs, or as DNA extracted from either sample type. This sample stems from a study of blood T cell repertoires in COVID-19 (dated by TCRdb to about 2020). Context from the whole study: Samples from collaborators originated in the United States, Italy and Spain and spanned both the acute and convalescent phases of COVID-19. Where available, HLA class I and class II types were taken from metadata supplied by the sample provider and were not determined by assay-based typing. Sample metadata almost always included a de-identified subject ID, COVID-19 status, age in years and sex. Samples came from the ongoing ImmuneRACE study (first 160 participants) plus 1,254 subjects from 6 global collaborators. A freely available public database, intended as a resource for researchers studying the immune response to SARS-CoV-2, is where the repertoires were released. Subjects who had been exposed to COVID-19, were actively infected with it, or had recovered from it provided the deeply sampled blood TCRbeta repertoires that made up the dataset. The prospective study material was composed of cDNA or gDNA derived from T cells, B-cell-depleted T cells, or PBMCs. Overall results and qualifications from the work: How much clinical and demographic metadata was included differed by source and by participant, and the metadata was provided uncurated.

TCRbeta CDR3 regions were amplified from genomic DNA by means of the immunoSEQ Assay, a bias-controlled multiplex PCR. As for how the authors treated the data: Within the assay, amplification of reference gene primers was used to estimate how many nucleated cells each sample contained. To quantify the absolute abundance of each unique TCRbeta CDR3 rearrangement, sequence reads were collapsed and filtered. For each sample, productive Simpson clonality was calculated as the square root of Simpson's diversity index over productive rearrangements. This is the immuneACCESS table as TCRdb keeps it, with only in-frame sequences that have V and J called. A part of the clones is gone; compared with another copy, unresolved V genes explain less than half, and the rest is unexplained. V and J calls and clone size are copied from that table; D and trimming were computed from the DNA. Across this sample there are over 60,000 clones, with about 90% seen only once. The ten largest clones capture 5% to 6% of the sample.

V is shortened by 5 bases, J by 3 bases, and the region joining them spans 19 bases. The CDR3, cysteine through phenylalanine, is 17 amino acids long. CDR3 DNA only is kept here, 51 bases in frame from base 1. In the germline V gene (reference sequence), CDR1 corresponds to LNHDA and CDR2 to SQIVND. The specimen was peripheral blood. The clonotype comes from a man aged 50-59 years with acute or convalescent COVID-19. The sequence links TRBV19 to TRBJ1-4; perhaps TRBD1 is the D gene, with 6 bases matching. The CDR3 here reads CASSLRPLQGSNEKLFF. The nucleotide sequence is TGTGCCAGTAGTCTCCGACCTCTACAGGGATCTAATGAAAAACTGTTTTTT.